This TCR beta chain was found in a study of blood T cell repertoires in COVID-19. Libraries were prepared by immunoSEQ multiplex PCR; TCRdb keeps only in-frame clonotypes and omits some of them. The sample lists about 270,000 clones, around 90% occurring once. Participants' own reports of clinical history determined their cohort assignment. Participants classified as exposed had met a COVID-19 case within 2 weeks before study entry. Material for sequencing was PBMCs or T cells enriched from blood (not recorded which). The sequence came from a man in his forties or fifties who had been exposed to COVID-19.

For the CDR3, the DNA is TGTGCCAGCAGCTCCGGGACTAGCGGGAGAAAAGCCTACGAGCAGTACTTC. Its translation: CASSSGTSGRKAYEQYF. The chain links TRBV25-1 to TRBJ2-7, with TRBD2 identical over 14 bases. Germline V lookup: CDR1 MGHDK, CDR2 SYGVNS. Trimming at V came to 6 bases and at J to 2 bases, leaving 9 bases not matched to a gene. CDR3 length: 17 residues.